The rows below give T cell receptor beta chains drawn from one sample of a study of blood T cell repertoires in COVID-19. The method was immunoSEQ multiplex PCR; TCRdb's version includes in-frame clones alone and lacks a portion of them. The table has tens of thousands of clones, 75% to 85% seen once; the top ten hold roughly an eighth. The specimen sequenced was peripheral blood. All receptors come from a woman aged 70-85 years with acute or convalescent COVID-19. Both conserved end residues are part of each CDR3. The order of the fields is CDR3 length, V gene, clone size, J gene, CDR3 protein. Clone size is stated in some rows and not others, as once, few, many or a class when expanded.

>17|TRBV7-7|-|TRBJ2-5
CASSLRLAGANQETQYF
>14|TRBV15|once|TRBJ2-2
CATSTVQNTGELFF
>15|TRBV11-2|-|TRBJ2-5
CASSLGSHRGETQYF
>14|TRBV19|-|TRBJ2-3
CASSLAGGGDTQYF
>14|TRBV5-8|-|TRBJ2-5
CASSLGAAQETQYF
>17|TRBV7-8|-|TRBJ2-1
CASSKAGGSSSYNEQFF
>13|TRBV6-1|few|TRBJ1-2
CASSEISIYGYTF
>16|TRBV9|-|TRBJ2-3
CASSVVGALGTDTQYF
>15|TRBV5-4|-|TRBJ2-1
CASSFNPTGSLGQFF
>13|TRBV5-1|few|TRBJ2-7
CASSAGTDHEQYF
>15|TRBV7-2|-|TRBJ2-3
CASSQLAGRTDTQYF
>16|TRBV25-1|-|TRBJ2-2
CASSGYGRGNTGELFF
>14|TRBV7-9|-|TRBJ2-2
CASRSTGDTGELFF
>15|TRBV4-1|-|TRBJ2-7
CASSQGVGATYEQYF
>15|TRBV5-1|-|TRBJ2-7
CASSHRDGRSYEQYF
>17|TRBV10-2|-|TRBJ1-2
CASSESGSGDPNYGYTF
>17|TRBV9|-|TRBJ1-5
CASSPSKRQGVNQPQHF
>13|TRBV29-1|-|TRBJ2-3
CSGTGFVTDTQYF
>15|TRBV2|-|TRBJ2-2
CASSLRQQSTGELFF
>23|TRBV2|-|TRBJ2-5
CASSEAGLAGGRIGWVTDETQYF